Each of the 22 T cell receptor beta chains below was sequenced from the same sample in a study of CD8 T cells in Susac syndrome. Reverse transcription of roughly 0.45 to 1 ug RNA used random hexamers. Using its own MiXCR run on the immunoSEQ multiplex PCR reads, TCRdb lists one record per CDR3 protein. This table holds about 300,000 distinct CDR3 sequences, roughly 94% found once. Sequences were obtained from CD4+ T cells from PBMCs. These receptor sequences come from a human donor with multiple sclerosis.

V and J are TRBV14 and TRBJ1-3, with D perhaps TRBD1 (5 bases). V lost 3 bases, J lost 0 bases, and 21 bases lay in between. Germline V gene sequence: CDR1 SGHDN, CDR2 FVKESK. The CDR3 covers 19 residues. The CDR3 DNA reads as TGTGCCAGCAGCCACTTACGCGGCGGGACCGAATTCTCTGGAAACACCATATATTTT. Its protein is CASSHLRGGTEFSGNTIYF.

The chain employs TRBV10-3 and TRBJ1-2; 7 nucleotides match TRBD1. The CDR3 sequence is 15 residues long. The trim removed 5 bases at V and 1 base at J, leaving 7 bases unmatched. The germline CDR1 and CDR2 sequences are ENHRY and SYGVKD. The CDR3: CAISPRTGDNYGYTF. The CDR3 DNA sequence: TGTGCCATCAGTCCCCGGACAGGAGATAACTATGGCTACACCTTC.

The table lists this clonotype with a count of one. The V and J genes are TRBV18 and TRBJ2-7, with D perhaps matching TRBD2 (6 bases). The CDR3 runs 15 residues. V lost 5 bases and J lost 2, with 16 bases in between. Germline V gives CDR1 KGHSH, CDR2 LQKENI. As DNA, the CDR3 is TGTGCCAGCTCATGGAAGGGGACTGAAGCCTACGAGCAGTACTTC. This sequence encodes CASSWKGTEAYEQYF.

This chain uses TRBV24-1 with TRBJ2-7; perhaps TRBD1 as D (6 bases). Trimming took off 4 bases at V and 1 base at J, with 19 bases between the two ends. The CDR3 length is 17 residues. The V gene's germline CDR1 is KGHDR and CDR2 SFDVKD. The CDR3 loop reads CATSDSGSDDRSYEQYF. The CDR3 nucleotides are TGTGCCACCAGTGACTCTGGATCTGACGACAGGTCCTACGAGCAGTACTTC.

This sequence joins TRBV18 and TRBJ2-1, with TRBD1 as a possible D gene (6 bases). V lost 2 bases and J 4 bases, leaving 18 bases between the germline ends. The CDR3 extends over 17 amino acids. Germline V gene lookup returns CDR1 KGHSH and CDR2 LQKENI. CDR3 nucleotide sequence: TGTGCCAGCTCACCAACAGCTAGGGGGATGACTTACAATGAGCAGTTCTTC. The encoded protein is CASSPTARGMTYNEQFF.

This clonotype was recorded only once. One end of the junction varies from germline; a read error may be responsible. The V gene is TRBV7-7, the J gene TRBJ2-5; 7 bases map to TRBD2. The CDR3 covers 15 residues. Germline V CDR1 and CDR2: SSHAT, FNYEAQ (reference sequence). DNA of the CDR3: TGTGCTAGCAGCCTGCGAGTAGCGGGCCAAGAGACCCAGTACTTC. It encodes CASSLRVAGQETQYF.

This clonotype was seen just once. Here the CDR3 reads CASSYANLGKETQYF. CDR3 in DNA: TGTGCCAGCAGCTACGCAAACCTTGGGAAAGAGACCCAGTACTTC. This chain links TRBV13 with TRBJ2-5; D ambiguous. Trimming took 4 bases from V and 3 from J, leaving 15 bases between them. Germline lookup yields CDR1 PRHDT and CDR2 FYEKMQ (reference sequence). There are 15 residues in the CDR3.

CDR3 sequence (DNA): TGTGCCAGCAGTCGGCCCTTCCAAGGGGACTATGGCTACACCTTC. Its translation: CASSRPFQGDYGYTF. V and J are TRBV6-2 or TRBV6-3 and TRBJ1-2, with D possibly matching TRBD1 (5 bases). The V end was cut by 5 bases, the J end by 3 bases, with 16 bases between. This CDR3 has 15 residues. Germline lookup yields CDR1 MNHEY and CDR2 SVGEGT.

In its sample, this clonotype was seen a few times. This chain connects TRBV18 to TRBJ1-2; 7 bases line up with TRBD1. Looked up from germline, CDR1 is KGHSH and CDR2 is LQKENI. The CDR3 is made up of 14 amino acids. The V segment lost 1 base and the J segment 5 bases; nucleotides outside the gene matches: 4. The DNA for the CDR3 is TGTGCCAGCTCACCACGGACAGGTGATTATGGCTACACCTTC. It encodes CASSPRTGDYGYTF.

The rearrangement joins TRBV5-8 to TRBJ2-2; the D is unclear. The V and J ends lost 5 bases and 6 bases respectively, with 17 bases between them. The CDR3 has 15 residues. Looked up from germline, CDR1 is SGHTS and CDR2 is YDEGEE. The CDR3 sequence: CASSKPEWYPGELFF. The CDR3 DNA is TGTGCCAGCAGTAAGCCTGAATGGTACCCCGGGGAGCTGTTTTTT.

The genes are TRBV19 and TRBJ1-1, with TRBD1 matching over 7 bases. The J segment lost 8 bases and the V segment lost 5 bases, leaving 11 bases of the junction unmatched. The CDR3 extends over 14 amino acids. The germline gives CDR1 LNHDA, CDR2 SQIVND (reference sequence). CDR3 DNA: TGTGCCAGTAGTGACCGACAGGGTGGAAAGGAAGCTTTCTTT. Residues: CASSDRQGGKEAFF.

This chain connects TRBV5-1 to TRBJ1-1; TRBD1 aligns across 8 bases. CDR1 is SGHRS and CDR2 is YFSETQ in the germline V gene. The CDR3 runs to 17 residues. Trimming at V came to 4 bases and at J to 7 bases, leaving 18 bases not matched to a gene. CDR3 nucleotide sequence: TGCGCCAGCAGCCCAAGTCAGCGGGACAGGTCTGAATTTGAAGCTTTCTTT. Protein: CASSPSQRDRSEFEAFF.

The chain combines TRBV6-6 with TRBJ2-1; D is undetermined. V dropped 8 bases and J dropped 2 bases, with 13 bases sitting between them. Looked up from germline, CDR1 is MNHNY and CDR2 is SVGAGI (reference sequence). The CDR3 has 14 residues. CDR3 bases: TGTGCCAGCCAGGTAGCTTCTGCCTACAATGAGCAGTTCTTC. Amino acid sequence: CASQVASAYNEQFF.

The rearrangement uses TRBV20-1 and TRBJ1-2, with D perhaps TRBD1 (5 bases). This CDR3 contains 13 residues. Trimming took off 0 bases at V and 5 bases at J, with 10 bases between the two ends. From germline, CDR1 is DFQATT and CDR2 SNEGSKA (reference sequence). Here the CDR3 DNA reads TGCAGTGCTAGAGAAAGGGCAGGGTATGGCTACACCTTC. This codes for CSARERAGYGYTF.

This chain connects TRBV6-4 to TRBJ1-2; D is uncertain. This CDR3 spans 14 amino acids. Per germline, CDR1 MRHNA and CDR2 SNTAGT. V lost 8 bases and J 1 base, leaving 14 bases between the germline ends. CDR3 nucleotide sequence: TGTGCCAGCTCCGAAGCCAACTTTAACTATGGCTACACCTTC. As protein: CASSEANFNYGYTF.

CDR3 nucleotides: TGTGCCAGCAGTTTAGTCTCGGGACAGGGGGCGCTTGGCTACACCTTC. It is translated as CASSLVSGQGALGYTF. The chain recombines TRBV12-3 or TRBV12-4 with TRBJ1-2; TRBD1 aligns across 12 bases. After removal of 1 base from V and 7 bases from J, the junction contained 7 bases not matched to a gene. The CDR3 consists of 16 residues.

The chain uses TRBV5-1 and TRBJ2-2; 11 bases are a match to TRBD2. Germline loops: CDR1 SGHRS, CDR2 YFSETQ. This CDR3 is 17 amino acids long. V was clipped by 1 base and J by 0 bases; unmatched bases: 2. The CDR3 here is CASSLTSGGSNTGELFF. The CDR3 DNA follows: TGCGCCAGCAGCTTGACTAGCGGGGGTTCGAACACCGGGGAGCTGTTTTTT. Using reference TRBV5-1 and TRBJ2-2 for the parts outside the CDR3, the full variable domain is KAGVTQTPRYLIKTRGQQVTLSCSPISGHRSVSWYQQTPGQGLQFLFEYFSETQRNKGNFPGRFSGRQFSNSRSEMNVSTLELGDSALYLCASSLTSGGSNTGELFFGEGSRLTVL.

This sequence joins TRBV7-2 and TRBJ2-7, with TRBD2 matching over 15 bases. Germline lookup yields CDR1 SGHTA and CDR2 FQGNSA. The CDR3 sequence is 13 residues long. The DNA of the CDR3 is TGTGCATCTGGGACTAGCGGGAGGAACGAGCAGTACTTC. Translating gives CASGTSGRNEQYF.

This sequence joins TRBV4-3 and TRBJ2-6; D remains unclear. V lost 4 bases and J lost 0, with 19 bases in between. The V gene's germline CDR1 is LGHNA and CDR2 YSLEER. This CDR3 is built from 19 residues. This CDR3 is CASSLNRAPGRSGANVLTF. CDR3 DNA: TGCGCCAGCAGCCTTAACCGGGCCCCCGGCCGCTCTGGGGCCAACGTCCTGACTTTC.

J is TRBJ2-3 and V is TRBV6-2 or TRBV6-3; perhaps D is TRBD1 or TRBD2 (5 bases each). The germline V and J ends were trimmed by 6 bases and 0 bases, with 16 bases remaining between them. The germline CDR1 and CDR2 sequences are MNHEY and SVGEGT. The CDR3 spans 16 residues. CDR3 nucleotides: TGTGCCAGCAGGCGGACTGGAAGGGGAAGCACAGATACGCAGTATTTT. Its protein is CASRRTGRGSTDTQYF.

This chain joins TRBV5-5 and TRBJ2-5; TRBD2 is a possible D gene (5 bases). Germline V gene sequence: CDR1 SGHKS, CDR2 YYEKEE (reference sequence). CDR3 length equals 14 residues. V was pared by 4 bases and J by 5 bases, with 15 bases between. The CDR3 here is CASSLTTRGETQYF. The CDR3 nucleotides read TGTGCCAGCAGCCTAACAACACGAGGGGAGACCCAGTACTTC.

The genes are TRBV2 and TRBJ2-7, with 9 bases fitting TRBD1. Germline CDR1 is SNHLY and CDR2 is FYNNEI. With 6 bases clipped from V and 3 bases from J, the junction kept 6 bases outside the gene matches. This CDR3 is built from 14 residues. The CDR3 DNA sequence: TGTGCCAGCAGACCCGGGACAGGGCGCTACGAGCAGTACTTC. Amino acids: CASRPGTGRYEQYF.